The 18 T cell receptor beta chains below were found in one sample sequenced in a study of blood T cells in healthy people across ages. A J-beta primer mix and a sample-barcoded 5' primer were used in a second PCR of about 7 to 12 cycles. TCRdb reprocessed the 5' RACE reads via MiXCR and lists one record per CDR3 protein. The data hold over 950,000 distinct CDR3 sequences, with around two fifths observed a single time. Material: blood. These receptors originate from a young man in good health.

The chain carries TRBV2 and TRBJ1-5; no reliable D call. The CDR3 contains 13 residues. CDR1 is SNHLY and CDR2 is FYNNEI in the germline V gene. V lost 7 bases and J lost 7, with 14 bases in between. The CDR3 coding sequence is TGTGCCAGCACCATAAACCATGACCAGCCCCAGCATTTT. It codes for CASTINHDQPQHF.

This clonotype has a handful of counts. This chain connects TRBV20-1 to TRBJ1-1, with D possibly TRBD1 on 5 matching bases. This CDR3 is 13 amino acids long. Trimming removed 8 bases from V and 4 bases from J, with 17 bases in between. Germline V gene sequence: CDR1 DFQATT, CDR2 SNEGSKA (reference sequence). DNA for the CDR3: TGCAGTATCACCGGGGGGGTGGGCACTGAAGCTTTCTTT. It yields the protein CSITGGVGTEAFF.

The V and J genes are TRBV2 and TRBJ2-7, with D possibly called TRBD1 or TRBD2 (5 bases each). The V gene lost 7 bases and the J gene lost 6 bases, with 16 bases spanning the gap. In germline, CDR1 is SNHLY, CDR2 FYNNEI. CDR3 length: 13 amino acids. CDR3 bases: TGTGCCAGCACTGGGGACGATACGTGCGAGCAGTACTTC. The encoded protein is CASTGDDTCEQYF. The full variable domain, completed using reference TRBV2 and TRBJ2-7, is EPEVTQTPSHQVTQMGQEVILRCVPISNHLYFYWYRQILGQKVEFLVSFYNNEISEKSEIFDDQFSVERPDGSNFTLKIRSTKLEDSAMYFCASTGDDTCEQYFGPGTRLTVT.

The V and J genes are TRBV6-6 and TRBJ1-5, with D perhaps TRBD1 (6 bases). Trimming stripped 7 bases from V and 2 bases from J, with 15 bases between. CDR1 MNHNY and CDR2 SVGAGI come from the germline V gene (reference sequence). The CDR3 totals 15 residues. As DNA, the CDR3 is TGTGCCAGCACCGGAACCGGGACACGCAATCAGCCCCAGCATTTT. Residues: CASTGTGTRNQPQHF.

The chain is built from TRBV7-3 and TRBJ1-2, with D perhaps matching TRBD1 (5 bases). CDR3 length equals 13 residues. V lost 1 base, J lost 8 bases, and 11 bases lay in between. CDR1 and CDR2 (germline): SGHTA, FQGTGA. The CDR3 reads CASSLSPGLGYTF. DNA for the CDR3: TGTGCCAGCAGCTTAAGCCCAGGGCTCGGCTACACCTTC.

The rearrangement links TRBV20-1 to TRBJ2-7; 9 nucleotides line up with TRBD1. V shed 3 bases, J shed 3 bases, and the junction held 6 bases outside the gene matches. The CDR3 is 14 amino acids. CDR1 is DFQATT, CDR2 SNEGSKA, per germline (reference sequence). The CDR3, as DNA: TGCAGTGCTAGCTTGTACAGGGGGCGCTACGAGCAGTACTTC. It translates to CSASLYRGRYEQYF.

The chain is built from TRBV9 and TRBJ2-3; D assignment may be TRBD1 or TRBD2 (5 bases each). Germline V CDR1 and CDR2: SGDLS, YYNGEE. V was trimmed by 0 bases and J by 6 bases, leaving 11 bases between them. The CDR3 spans 14 residues. In nucleotides, the CDR3 is TGTGCCAGCAGCGTAGGGGGACCCTATGATACGCAGTATTTT. Protein sequence: CASSVGGPYDTQYF. Full variable domain (remainder filled in from reference TRBV9 and TRBJ2-3): DSGVTQTPKHLITATGQRVTLRCSPRSGDLSVYWYQQSLDQGLQFLIQYYNGEERAKGNILERFSAQQFPDLHSELNLSSLELGDSALYFCASSVGGPYDTQYFGPGTRLTVL.

This clonotype was counted only a few times. The chain links TRBV20-1 to TRBJ1-5; D is uncertain. Germline-derived CDR1 and CDR2 are DFQATT and SNEGSKA (reference sequence). This CDR3 has 15 amino acids. Trimming stripped 0 bases from V and 4 bases from J, with 13 bases between. The CDR3 DNA reads TGCAGTGCTAGAGACTCCGGGAGATCAAATCAGCCCCAGCATTTT. Residues: CSARDSGRSNQPQHF.

With respect to this clonotype: A single base separates this from a much larger clone, so it may be a read error. The chain has TRBV10-3 and TRBJ2-7; D is unresolved. From germline, CDR1 is ENHRY and CDR2 SYGVKD. There are 14 residues in the CDR3. V was shortened by 0 bases and J by 10 bases, with 16 bases between the two germline ends. CDR3 sequence (DNA): TGTGCCATCAGTGAGTCGAACACTCAAGAGGCCCAGTACTTC. Translated, it gives CAISESNTQEAQYF.

This chain links TRBV20-1 with TRBJ2-3; 10 bases agree with TRBD1. This CDR3 has 14 residues. CDR1 and CDR2 from the germline V gene are DFQATT and SNEGSKA (reference sequence). The J segment lost 4 bases and the V segment lost 3 bases, leaving 4 bases of the junction unmatched. As DNA, the CDR3 is TGCAGTGCTAGCCGGGACAGGGGCGCAGATACGCAGTATTTT. Residues: CSASRDRGADTQYF.

V usage is TRBV6-1 and J usage is TRBJ2-7; D possibly matches TRBD1 or TRBD2 (5 bases each). The CDR3 extends over 16 amino acids. Germline-derived CDR1 and CDR2 are MNHNS and SASEGT. V was clipped by 5 bases and J by 1 base, with 18 bases between them. Here the CDR3 reads CASSLGTGRRSYEQYF. CDR3 nucleotide sequence: TGTGCCAGCAGTTTAGGGACGGGCCGGAGGTCCTACGAGCAGTACTTC.

This chain links TRBV7-9 with TRBJ1-1; the D is unclear. CDR1 is SEHNR, CDR2 FQNEAQ, per germline (reference sequence). V was trimmed by 2 bases and J by 6 bases, leaving 7 bases between them. The CDR3 has 12 residues. This CDR3 is CASSLIGPEAFF. Written as DNA, the CDR3 is TGTGCCAGCAGCTTAATTGGTCCTGAAGCTTTCTTT.

This rearrangement joins TRBV7-9 to TRBJ1-4; TRBD1 aligns across 8 bases. The V segment lost 4 bases and the J segment 11 bases; nucleotides outside the gene matches: 12. There are 15 residues in the CDR3. Germline-derived CDR1 and CDR2 are SEHNR and FQNEAQ (reference sequence). CDR3 DNA: TGTGCCAGCAGCTCCGCAGGGGGCGTAATAGCGAAACTGTTTTTT. Translating it yields CASSSAGGVIAKLFF.

There are a few counts of this clonotype. The chain joins TRBV29-1 to TRBJ1-1; D gene uncertain. V lost 6 bases and J 1 base, leaving 12 bases between the germline ends. Germline CDR1 is SQVTM and CDR2 is ANQGSEA. The CDR3 is 13 residues long. The CDR3 sequence: CSVQRGANTEAFF. For the CDR3, the DNA is TGCAGCGTACAACGGGGAGCGAACACTGAAGCTTTCTTT.

The V call is TRBV4-3, the J call TRBJ2-3; no firm D call. V was pared by 0 bases and J by 4 bases, with 11 bases between. CDR3 length equals 15 residues. CDR1 and CDR2 (germline): LGHNA, YSLEER. The CDR3 here is CASSQDPSPSDTQYF. In nucleotides, the CDR3 is TGCGCCAGCAGCCAAGATCCGAGCCCGTCAGATACGCAGTATTTT.

This chain links TRBV7-8 with TRBJ2-3; the D gene is possibly TRBD2 (6 bases). There are 16 residues in the CDR3. CDR1 SGHVS and CDR2 FQNEAQ come from the germline V gene. V dropped 1 base and J dropped 6 bases, with 17 bases sitting between them. The CDR3, as DNA: TGTGCCAGCAGCTTAGACGGGACTCCACCGCCGGATACGCAGTATTTT. Its translation is CASSLDGTPPPDTQYF.

V usage is TRBV9 and J usage is TRBJ1-1, with D tentatively TRBD1 (5 bases). There are 14 residues in the CDR3. Germline V gene sequence: CDR1 SGDLS, CDR2 YYNGEE. Trimming pared 3 bases from V and 4 bases from J, leaving 13 bases between. Here the CDR3 reads CASSASDSVTEAFF. The CDR3 DNA is TGTGCCAGCAGCGCCTCCGACAGTGTCACTGAAGCTTTCTTT.

This chain connects TRBV5-1 to TRBJ2-1, with 8 bases matching TRBD1. The germline gives CDR1 SGHRS, CDR2 YFSETQ. The CDR3 runs 13 residues. V lost 4 bases to trimming and J lost 10 bases; unmatched junction nucleotides: 7. The CDR3 DNA is TGCGCCAGCAGCCACCAGGGGGCAGAGGAGCAGTTCTTC. Its translation: CASSHQGAEEQFF.